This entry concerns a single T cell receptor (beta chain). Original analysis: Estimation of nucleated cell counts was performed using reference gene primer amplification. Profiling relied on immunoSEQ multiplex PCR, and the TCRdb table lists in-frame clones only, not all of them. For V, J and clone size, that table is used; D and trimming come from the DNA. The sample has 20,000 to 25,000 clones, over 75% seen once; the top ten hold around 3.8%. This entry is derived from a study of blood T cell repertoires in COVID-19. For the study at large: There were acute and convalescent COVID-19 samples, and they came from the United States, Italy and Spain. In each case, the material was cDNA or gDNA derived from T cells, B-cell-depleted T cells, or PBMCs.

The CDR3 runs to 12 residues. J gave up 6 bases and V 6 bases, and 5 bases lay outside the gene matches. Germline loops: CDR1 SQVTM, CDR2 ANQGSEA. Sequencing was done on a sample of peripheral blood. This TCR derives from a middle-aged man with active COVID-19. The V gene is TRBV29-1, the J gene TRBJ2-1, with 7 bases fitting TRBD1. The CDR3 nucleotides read TGCAGCGTCCGGGACAGTCCCAATGAGCAGTTCTTC. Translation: CSVRDSPNEQFF.